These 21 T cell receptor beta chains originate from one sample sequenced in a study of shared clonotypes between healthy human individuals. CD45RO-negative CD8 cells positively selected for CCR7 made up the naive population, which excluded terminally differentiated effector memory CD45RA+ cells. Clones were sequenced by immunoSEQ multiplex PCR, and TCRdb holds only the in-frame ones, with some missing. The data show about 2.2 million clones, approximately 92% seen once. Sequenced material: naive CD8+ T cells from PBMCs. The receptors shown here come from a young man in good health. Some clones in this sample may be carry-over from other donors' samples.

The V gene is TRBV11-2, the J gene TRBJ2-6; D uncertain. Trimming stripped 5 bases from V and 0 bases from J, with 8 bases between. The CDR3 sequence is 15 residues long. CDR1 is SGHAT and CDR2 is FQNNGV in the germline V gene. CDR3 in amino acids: CASSIPGSGANVLTF. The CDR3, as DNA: TGTGCCAGCAGCATCCCAGGCTCTGGGGCCAACGTCCTGACTTTC.

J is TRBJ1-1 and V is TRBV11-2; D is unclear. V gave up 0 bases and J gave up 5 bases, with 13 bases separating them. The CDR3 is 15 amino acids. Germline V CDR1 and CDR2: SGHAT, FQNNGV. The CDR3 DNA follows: TGTGCCAGCAGCTTAGATCGGCGAAGAGGGACTGAAGCTTTCTTT. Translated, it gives CASSLDRRRGTEAFF.

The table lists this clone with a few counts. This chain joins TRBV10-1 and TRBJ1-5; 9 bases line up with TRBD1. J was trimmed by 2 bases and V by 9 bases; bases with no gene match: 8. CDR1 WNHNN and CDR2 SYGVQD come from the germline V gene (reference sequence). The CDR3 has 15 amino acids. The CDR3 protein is CARRGQGIGNQPQHF. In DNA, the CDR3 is TGCGCCAGAAGAGGACAGGGGATCGGCAATCAGCCCCAGCATTTT.

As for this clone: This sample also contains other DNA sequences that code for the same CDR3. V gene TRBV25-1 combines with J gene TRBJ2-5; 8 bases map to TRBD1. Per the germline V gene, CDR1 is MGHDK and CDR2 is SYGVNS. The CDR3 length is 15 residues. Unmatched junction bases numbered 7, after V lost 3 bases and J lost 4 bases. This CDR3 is CASSEGAGGVETQYF. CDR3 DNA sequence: TGTGCCAGCAGTGAGGGGGCAGGGGGCGTAGAGACCCAGTACTTC.

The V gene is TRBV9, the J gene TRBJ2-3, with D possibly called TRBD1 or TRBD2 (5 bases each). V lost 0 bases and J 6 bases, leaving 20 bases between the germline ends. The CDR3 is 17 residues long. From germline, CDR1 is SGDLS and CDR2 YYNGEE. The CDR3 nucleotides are TGTGCCAGCAGCGTAGGGTCAAAGGGGACCTTAGGGGATACGCAGTATTTT. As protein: CASSVGSKGTLGDTQYF. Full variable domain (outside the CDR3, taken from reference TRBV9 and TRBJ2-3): DSGVTQTPKHLITATGQRVTLRCSPRSGDLSVYWYQQSLDQGLQFLIQYYNGEERAKGNILERFSAQQFPDLHSELNLSSLELGDSALYFCASSVGSKGTLGDTQYFGPGTRLTVL.

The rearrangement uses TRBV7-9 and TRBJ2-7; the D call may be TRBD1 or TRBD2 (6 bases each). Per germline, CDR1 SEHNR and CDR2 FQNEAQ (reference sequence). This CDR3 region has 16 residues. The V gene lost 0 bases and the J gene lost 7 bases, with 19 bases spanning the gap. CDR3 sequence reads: CASSLAVRPGAGEQYF. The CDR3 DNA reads TGTGCCAGCAGCTTAGCGGTTCGGCCAGGGGCGGGAGAGCAGTACTTC.

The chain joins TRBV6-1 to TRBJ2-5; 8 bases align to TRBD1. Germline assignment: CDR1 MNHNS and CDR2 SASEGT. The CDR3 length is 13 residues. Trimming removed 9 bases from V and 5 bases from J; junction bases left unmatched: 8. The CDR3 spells CASRDRGSETQYF. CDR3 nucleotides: TGTGCCAGTCGCGACAGGGGTTCGGAGACCCAGTACTTC.

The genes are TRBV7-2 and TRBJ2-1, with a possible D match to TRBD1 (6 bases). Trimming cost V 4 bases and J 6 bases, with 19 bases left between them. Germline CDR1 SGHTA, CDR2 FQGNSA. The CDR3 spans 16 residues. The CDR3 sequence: CASSYLGPRGPNEQFF. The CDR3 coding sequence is TGTGCCAGCAGCTACTTGGGGCCCAGGGGACCCAATGAGCAGTTCTTC.

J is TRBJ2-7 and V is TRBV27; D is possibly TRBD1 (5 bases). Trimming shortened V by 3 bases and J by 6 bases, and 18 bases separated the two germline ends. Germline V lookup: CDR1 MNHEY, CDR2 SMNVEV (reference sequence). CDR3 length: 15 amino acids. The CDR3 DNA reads TGTGCCAGCAGTTTCTTAGGGGCAGAGCGCGGCGAGCAGTACTTC. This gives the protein CASSFLGAERGEQYF.

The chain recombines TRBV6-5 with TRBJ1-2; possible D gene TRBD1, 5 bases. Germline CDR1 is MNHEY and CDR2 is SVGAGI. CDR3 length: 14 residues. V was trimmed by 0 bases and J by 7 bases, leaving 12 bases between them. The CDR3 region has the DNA TGTGCCAGCAGTTACTCGGAGGGGCGGGCTGGCTACACCTTC. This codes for CASSYSEGRAGYTF.

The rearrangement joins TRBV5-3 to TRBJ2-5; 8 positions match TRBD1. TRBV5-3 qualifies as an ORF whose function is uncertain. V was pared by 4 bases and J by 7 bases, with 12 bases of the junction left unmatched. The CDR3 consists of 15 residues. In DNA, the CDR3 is TGTGCCAGAAGCCCCAGGACAGGGTATTATGGGACCCAGTACTTC. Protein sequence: CARSPRTGYYGTQYF.

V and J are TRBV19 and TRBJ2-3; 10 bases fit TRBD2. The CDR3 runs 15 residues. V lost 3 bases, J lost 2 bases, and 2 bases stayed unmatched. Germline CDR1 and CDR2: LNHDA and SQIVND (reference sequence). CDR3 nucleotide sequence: TGTGCCAGTAGTATCCTAGCGGGAGACACAGATACGCAGTATTTT. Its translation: CASSILAGDTDTQYF.

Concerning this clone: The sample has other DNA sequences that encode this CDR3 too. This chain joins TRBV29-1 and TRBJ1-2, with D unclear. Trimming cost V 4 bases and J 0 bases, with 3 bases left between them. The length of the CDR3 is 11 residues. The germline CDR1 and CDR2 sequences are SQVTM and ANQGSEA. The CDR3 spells CSVVANYGYTF. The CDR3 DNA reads TGCAGCGTTGTCGCTAACTATGGCTACACCTTC.

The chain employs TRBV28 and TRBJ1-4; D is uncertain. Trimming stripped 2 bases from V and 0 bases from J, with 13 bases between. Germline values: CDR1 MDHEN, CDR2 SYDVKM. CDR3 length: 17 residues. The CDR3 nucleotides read TGTGCCAGCAGTTTACTTCCGTCCCCAGCAACTAATGAAAAACTGTTTTTT. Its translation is CASSLLPSPATNEKLFF.

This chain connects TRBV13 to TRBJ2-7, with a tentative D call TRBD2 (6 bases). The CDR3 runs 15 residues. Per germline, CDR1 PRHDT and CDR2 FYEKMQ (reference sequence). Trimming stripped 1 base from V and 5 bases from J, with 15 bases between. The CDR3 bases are TGTGCCAGCAGCTTAGATGGGGCGGGATCCGACGAGCAGTACTTC. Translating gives CASSLDGAGSDEQYF.

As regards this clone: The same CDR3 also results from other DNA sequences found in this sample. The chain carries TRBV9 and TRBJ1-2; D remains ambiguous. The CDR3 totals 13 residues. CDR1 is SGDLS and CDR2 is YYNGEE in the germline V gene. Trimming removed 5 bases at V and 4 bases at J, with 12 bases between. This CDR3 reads CASSAGGSYGYTF. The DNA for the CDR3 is TGTGCCAGCAGTGCCGGAGGGAGCTATGGCTACACCTTC.

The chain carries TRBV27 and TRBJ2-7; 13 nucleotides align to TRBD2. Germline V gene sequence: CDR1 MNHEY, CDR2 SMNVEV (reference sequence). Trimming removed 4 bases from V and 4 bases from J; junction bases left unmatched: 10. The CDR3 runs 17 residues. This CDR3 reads CASSSVGTSGISYEQYF. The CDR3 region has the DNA TGTGCCAGCAGTTCTGTGGGGACTAGCGGGATATCTTACGAGCAGTACTTC.

CDR3 nucleotides: TGTGCCACCGGGTGGGGGGCTAGCTATGGCTACACCTTC. Translating gives CATGWGASYGYTF. The chain employs TRBV27 and TRBJ1-2, with D tentatively TRBD1 (6 bases). Germline CDR1 and CDR2: MNHEY and SMNVEV (reference sequence). V shed 10 bases and J shed 4 bases, with 16 bases lying between them. CDR3 length: 13 residues.

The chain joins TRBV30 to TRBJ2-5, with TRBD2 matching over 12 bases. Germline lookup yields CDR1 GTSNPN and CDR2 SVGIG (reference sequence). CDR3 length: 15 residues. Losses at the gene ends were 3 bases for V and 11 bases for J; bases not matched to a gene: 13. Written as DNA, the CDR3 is TGTGCCTGGAGGAAACGACTAGCGGGAGCAGGGGAGCAGTACTTC. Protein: CAWRKRLAGAGEQYF.

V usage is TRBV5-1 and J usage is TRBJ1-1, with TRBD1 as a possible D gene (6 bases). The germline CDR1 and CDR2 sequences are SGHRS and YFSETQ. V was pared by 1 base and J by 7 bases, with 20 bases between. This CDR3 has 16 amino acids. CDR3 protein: CASSLTAAGGFYEAFF. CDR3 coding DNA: TGCGCCAGCAGCTTGACAGCTGCGGGGGGCTTTTATGAAGCTTTCTTT.

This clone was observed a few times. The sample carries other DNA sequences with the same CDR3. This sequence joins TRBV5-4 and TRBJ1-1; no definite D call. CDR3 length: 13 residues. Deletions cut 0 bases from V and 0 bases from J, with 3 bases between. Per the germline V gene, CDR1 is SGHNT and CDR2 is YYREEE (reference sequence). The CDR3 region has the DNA TGTGCCAGCAGCTTGGGTTTGAACACTGAAGCTTTCTTT. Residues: CASSLGLNTEAFF.